These T cell receptor beta chains were read from a single sample in a study of blood T cell repertoires in COVID-19. The repertoire was sequenced with immunoSEQ multiplex PCR; TCRdb's copy has only in-frame clones and lacks some. In the table there are fewer than 350,000 clones, about 86% of which are singletons. Material for sequencing was peripheral blood. These receptors were collected from a woman in her 30s with COVID-19, enrolled during active disease. The CDR3 runs from the conserved cysteine through the conserved F or W. A D gene is named only where the DNA matches it firmly. Some rows have no size entry. The others give once, few or many, or a class for an expanded clone.

V gene	D gene	clone size	J gene	CDR3 protein	CDR3 DNA
TRBV5-6	.	.	TRBJ2-7	CASSLAGPAYEQYF	TGTGCCAGCAGCTTGGCCGGTCCGGCCTACGAGCAGTACTTC
TRBV3-1/TRBV3-2	.	.	TRBJ2-5	CASSQEGRGWRQETQYF	TGTGCCAGCAGCCAAGAGGGGCGGGGCTGGCGACAAGAGACCCAGTACTTC
TRBV2	TRBD2	few	TRBJ2-2	CASSEVPSGGAAGELFF	TGTGCCAGCAGTGAGGTCCCCAGCGGGGGGGCGGCCGGGGAGCTGTTTTTT
TRBV15	TRBD1	.	TRBJ1-1	CATSVSRDRNTEAFF	TGTGCCACCAGCGTTTCGCGGGACAGGAACACTGAAGCTTTCTTT
TRBV28	TRBD1	.	TRBJ1-2	CASSFSGTAYGYTF	TGTGCCAGCAGTTTTTCCGGGACAGCTTATGGCTACACCTTC
TRBV18	.	.	TRBJ2-7	CASSHDSPPSEQYF	TGTGCCAGCTCCCACGACTCACCTCCCTCCGAGCAGTACTTC
TRBV19	.	few	TRBJ2-7	CASSPTAVTIEEQYF	TGTGCCAGTAGCCCAACGGCGGTTACTATTGAGGAGCAGTACTTC
TRBV2	.	once	TRBJ1-1	CASSDRRETEAFF	TGTGCCAGCAGTGACAGGCGTGAAACTGAAGCTTTCTTT
TRBV5-6	.	.	TRBJ1-1	CASSLGKRTGEAFF	TGTGCCAGCAGCTTGGGGAAACGTACAGGGGAAGCTTTCTTT
TRBV3-1/TRBV3-2	.	.	TRBJ1-1	CASSQSLTEAFF	TGTGCCAGCAGCCAATCCCTCACTGAAGCTTTCTTT
TRBV5-4	.	once	TRBJ1-1	CASSLGWGVPEAFF	TGTGCCAGCAGCTTGGGATGGGGCGTCCCTGAAGCTTTCTTT
TRBV27	TRBD1	.	TRBJ2-7	CASGPGQGYEQYF	TGTGCCAGCGGCCCGGGACAGGGGTACGAGCAGTACTTC
TRBV27	TRBD2	.	TRBJ2-1	CASSTTGGDNNEQFF	TGTGCCAGCAGTACAACGGGGGGGGACAACAATGAGCAGTTCTTC
TRBV6-5	TRBD1	.	TRBJ1-5	CASSYTSGGRDQPQHF	TGTGCCAGCAGTTACACCTCAGGGGGCAGGGATCAGCCCCAGCATTTT
TRBV5-1	TRBD2	.	TRBJ2-7	CASRIPGGYEQYF	TGCGCCAGCCGAATCCCGGGGGGTTACGAGCAGTACTTC
TRBV5-4	.	.	TRBJ2-4	CASSAGLAKNIQYF	TGTGCCAGCAGCGCAGGGCTAGCCAAAAACATTCAGTACTTC
TRBV28	TRBD1	.	TRBJ1-2	CASRILRGHYGYTF	TGTGCCAGCAGAATATTGAGGGGGCATTATGGCTACACCTTC
TRBV27	.	.	TRBJ1-3	CASSPLPSTGGNTIYF	TGTGCCAGCAGTCCCCTCCCCTCGACAGGAGGAAACACCATATATTTT
TRBV19	.	.	TRBJ2-5	CASSTPPRGSPVLETQYF	TGTGCCAGTAGCACGCCCCCGAGGGGGTCACCGGTTTTGGAGACCCAGTACTTC
TRBV28	TRBD1	.	TRBJ2-2	CASKTGGWGTGELFF	TGTGCCAGCAAAACAGGGGGCTGGGGCACCGGGGAGCTGTTTTTT
TRBV9	.	.	TRBJ1-5	CASSVDGGGNQPQHF	TGTGCCAGCAGCGTAGATGGAGGGGGCAATCAGCCCCAGCATTTT
TRBV5-1	.	.	TRBJ2-3	CASRRESLSDTQYF	TGCGCCAGCAGGAGGGAATCCCTTTCAGATACGCAGTATTTT
TRBV20-1	TRBD1	.	TRBJ1-2	CSASSGTGGGYTF	TGCAGTGCTAGTTCCGGGACAGGGGGTGGCTACACCTTC
TRBV3-1/TRBV3-2	TRBD2	.	TRBJ2-1	CASSRTSGPTNEQFF	TGTGCCAGCAGCCGGACTAGCGGGCCTACCAATGAGCAGTTCTTC
TRBV6-5	.	.	TRBJ2-3	CASSYSPGDTDTQYF	TGTGCCAGCAGTTACTCGCCAGGGGACACAGATACGCAGTATTTT
TRBV30	TRBD1	.	TRBJ1-5	CAWSNQGAWGQPQHF	TGTGCCTGGAGTAATCAGGGGGCCTGGGGTCAGCCCCAGCATTTT
TRBV6-1	TRBD1	.	TRBJ2-4	CASSEAWARGFENIQYF	TGTGCCAGCAGTGAAGCGTGGGCCAGGGGGTTTGAAAACATTCAGTACTTC
TRBV5-4	.	.	TRBJ2-1	CASSQGQGSYNEQFF	TGTGCCAGCAGCCAGGGCCAGGGCTCCTACAATGAGCAGTTCTTC
TRBV3-1/TRBV3-2	.	.	TRBJ1-1	CASSQDPRAGAFF	TGTGCCAGCAGCCAGGACCCCCGGGCGGGAGCTTTCTTT